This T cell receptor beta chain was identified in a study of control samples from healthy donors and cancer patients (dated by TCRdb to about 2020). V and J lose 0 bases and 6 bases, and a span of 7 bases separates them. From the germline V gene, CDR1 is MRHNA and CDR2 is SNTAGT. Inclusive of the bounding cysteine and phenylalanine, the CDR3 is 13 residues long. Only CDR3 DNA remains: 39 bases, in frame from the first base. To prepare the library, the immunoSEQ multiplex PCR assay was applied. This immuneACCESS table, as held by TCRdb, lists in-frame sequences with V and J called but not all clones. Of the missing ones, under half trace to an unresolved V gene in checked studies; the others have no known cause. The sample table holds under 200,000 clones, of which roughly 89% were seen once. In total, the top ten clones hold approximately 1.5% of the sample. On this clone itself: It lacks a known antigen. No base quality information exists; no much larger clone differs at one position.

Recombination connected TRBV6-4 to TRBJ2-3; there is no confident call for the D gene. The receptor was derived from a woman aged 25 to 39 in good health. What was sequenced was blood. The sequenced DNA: TGTGCCAGCAGTGACTCGTCTCCCGATACGCAGTATTTT. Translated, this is CASSDSSPDTQYF.